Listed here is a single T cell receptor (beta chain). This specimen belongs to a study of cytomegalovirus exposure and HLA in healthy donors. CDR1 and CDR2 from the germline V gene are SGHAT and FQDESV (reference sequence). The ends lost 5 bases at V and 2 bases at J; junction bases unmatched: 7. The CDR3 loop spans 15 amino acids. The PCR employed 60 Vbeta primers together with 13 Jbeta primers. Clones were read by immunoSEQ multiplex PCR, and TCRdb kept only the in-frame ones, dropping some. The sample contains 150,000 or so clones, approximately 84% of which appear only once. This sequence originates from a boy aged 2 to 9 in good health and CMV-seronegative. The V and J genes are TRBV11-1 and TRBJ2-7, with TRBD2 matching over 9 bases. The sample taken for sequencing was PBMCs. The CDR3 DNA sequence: TGTGCCAGCAGCCCCGATCTAGCGGGGCCCTACGAGCAGTACTTC. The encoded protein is CASSPDLAGPYEQYF.